The 25 T cell receptor beta chains in this list originate from one sample, sequenced in a study of control samples from healthy donors and cancer patients (TCRdb year 2020). The method behind the library was the immunoSEQ multiplex PCR assay. Sourced from immuneACCESS, this table was stored by TCRdb with only in-frame sequences that have V and J called. A share of the clones is absent; for the studies checked, an unresolved V gene accounts for under half, and the remainder has no known explanation. The sample profile shows around 130,000 clones; approximately 89% of them were found once. In total, the top ten clones hold over 6.5% of the sample. The sequenced sample was PBMCs. All receptors come from a man aged 50-59 years with head and neck cancer.

J is TRBJ2-1 and V is TRBV7-2, with 10 bases identical to TRBD2. This CDR3 has 17 amino acids. The ends lost 4 bases at V and 0 bases at J; junction bases unmatched: 6. Germline loops: CDR1 SGHTA, CDR2 FQGNSA. Here the CDR3 reads CASSSSSGGHSYNEQFF. CDR3 DNA sequence: TGTGCCAGCAGCTCCTCTAGCGGGGGCCACTCCTACAATGAGCAGTTCTTC.

V is TRBV6-6 and J is TRBJ2-4, with 10 bases identical to TRBD1. CDR3 length: 14 residues. V trimming: 4 bases; J trimming: 8 bases; junction bases outside the gene matches: 5. From germline, CDR1 is MNHNY and CDR2 SVGAGI (reference sequence). CDR3: CASSLSGTGDIQYF. For the CDR3, the DNA is TGTGCCAGCAGTTTGTCAGGGACAGGGGACATTCAGTACTTC.

The genes are TRBV7-2 and TRBJ2-2; no reliable D call. The CDR3 spans 15 residues. The V end lost 2 bases, the J end lost 0 bases, and 7 bases lay between the germline ends. Germline-derived CDR1 and CDR2 are SGHTA and FQGNSA. The CDR3 nucleotides read TGTGCCAGCAGCTTACAGGCCACGAACACCGGGGAGCTGTTTTTT. Its protein is CASSLQATNTGELFF.

The chain has TRBV29-1 and TRBJ2-7; D possibly corresponds to TRBD1 (6 bases). Trimming took 5 bases from V and 4 from J, leaving 21 bases between them. Per germline, CDR1 SQVTM and CDR2 ANQGSEA. This CDR3 comprises 15 residues. The CDR3 reads CSVLTGHRAFYEQYF. DNA of the CDR3: TGCAGCGTTTTAACAGGGCATCGGGCTTTTTACGAGCAGTACTTC.

This clone was seen just once. The genes are TRBV7-8 and TRBJ2-7, with D possibly being TRBD2 (6 bases). Germline CDR1 SGHVS, CDR2 FQNEAQ. V was shortened by 2 bases and J by 5 bases, with 22 bases between the two germline ends. The CDR3 is 17 residues long. The chain's CDR3 is CASSLTPGRLTLHEQYF. In DNA form, the CDR3 reads TGTGCCAGCAGCTTAACGCCTGGGAGGTTGACTCTCCACGAGCAGTACTTC.

The chain recombines TRBV6-5 with TRBJ1-6, with D tentatively TRBD1 (5 bases). The CDR3 runs 13 residues. The V end was cut by 4 bases, the J end by 12 bases, with 13 bases between. The germline V gene has CDR1 MNHEY and CDR2 SVGAGI. Here the CDR3 reads CASSLGRYEPLHF. CDR3 in DNA: TGTGCCAGCAGTTTGGGACGGTATGAACCCCTCCACTTT.

CDR3 bases: TGTGCCAGCAGTGACCCTACTAAAAGCGGGAGAAACTACGAGCAGTACTTC. As protein: CASSDPTKSGRNYEQYF. The gene calls are TRBV6-4 and TRBJ2-7; TRBD2 matches 8 bases. V trimming: 2 bases; J trimming: 3 bases; junction bases outside the gene matches: 12. The CDR3 is 17 amino acids. Germline-derived CDR1 and CDR2 are MRHNA and SNTAGT.

The CDR3 region is CASSYKETYEQYF. CDR3 bases: TGTGCCAGCAGTTATAAGGAGACCTACGAGCAGTACTTC. This chain joins TRBV6-5 and TRBJ2-7, with D unresolved. In germline, CDR1 is MNHEY, CDR2 SVGAGI. The V end lost 3 bases, the J end lost 2 bases, and 8 bases lay between the germline ends. The CDR3 is made up of 13 amino acids.

The sample holds one count of this clone. The CDR3 sequence is CASSVALLGNPYGYTF. The DNA for the CDR3 is TGTGCCAGCAGCGTAGCTCTTTTGGGGAACCCCTATGGCTACACCTTC. The chain joins TRBV9 to TRBJ1-2; no clear D. The CDR3 loop spans 16 amino acids. V was trimmed by 0 bases and J by 4 bases, leaving 16 bases between them. The germline gives CDR1 SGDLS, CDR2 YYNGEE.

The chain couples TRBV19 to TRBJ1-5, with D perhaps matching TRBD1 (5 bases). The CDR3 spans 15 residues. Germline V gene lookup returns CDR1 LNHDA and CDR2 SQIVND (reference sequence). V gave up 5 bases and J gave up 6 bases, with 17 bases separating them. CDR3 sequence reads: CASSPVAAGGQPQHF. In nucleotides, the CDR3 is TGTGCCAGTAGTCCCGTGGCCGCGGGGGGTCAGCCCCAGCATTTT.

The rearrangement links TRBV7-2 to TRBJ2-1; a possible D gene is TRBD2 (7 bases). The CDR3 covers 14 residues. Germline-derived CDR1 and CDR2 are SGHTA and FQGNSA. The V and J ends lost 5 bases and 5 bases respectively, with 13 bases between them. CDR3 sequence reads: CASSPWGGHNEQFF. The CDR3 coding sequence is TGTGCCAGCAGCCCCTGGGGGGGCCACAATGAGCAGTTCTTC. The full variable domain, completed using reference TRBV7-2 and TRBJ2-1, is GAGVSQSPSNKVTEKGKDVELRCDPISGHTALYWYRQSLGQGLEFLIYFQGNSAPDKSGLPSDRFSAERTGGSVSTLTIQRTQQEDSAVYLCASSPWGGHNEQFFGPGTRLTVL.

The chain couples TRBV28 to TRBJ2-1; 9 bases map to TRBD2. Trimming at V came to 3 bases and at J to 8 bases, leaving 2 bases not matched to a gene. The CDR3 runs to 13 residues. Germline V gene sequence: CDR1 MDHEN, CDR2 SYDVKM. The CDR3 spells CASSFGGRDEQFF. The CDR3 bases are TGTGCCAGCAGTTTCGGCGGGAGGGATGAGCAGTTCTTC.

The chain combines TRBV6-5 with TRBJ1-1; 7 nucleotides align to TRBD1. With 5 bases clipped from V and 1 base from J, the junction kept 4 bases outside the gene matches. The CDR3 has 14 amino acids. Per germline, CDR1 MNHEY and CDR2 SVGAGI. The CDR3 protein is CASSRQGWNTEAFF. For the CDR3, the DNA is TGTGCCAGCAGTCGACAGGGATGGAACACTGAAGCTTTCTTT.

The rearrangement joins TRBV5-1 to TRBJ2-4, with TRBD1 identical over 12 bases. The CDR3 runs 17 residues. The V segment lost 1 base and the J segment 6 bases; nucleotides outside the gene matches: 8. CDR1 is SGHRS, CDR2 YFSETQ, per germline. This CDR3 is CASSLSTAGQGANIQYF. The DNA of the CDR3 is TGCGCCAGCAGCTTGTCGACCGCGGGACAGGGGGCAAACATTCAGTACTTC.

V gene TRBV2 combines with J gene TRBJ1-5, with 7 nucleotides matching TRBD1. The CDR3 has 14 amino acids. Per germline, CDR1 SNHLY and CDR2 FYNNEI. V gave up 9 bases and J gave up 4 bases; unmatched junction bases: 9. CDR3 loop: CASKTGTDNQPQHF. The CDR3 nucleotides read TGTGCCAGTAAAACCGGGACAGATAATCAGCCCCAGCATTTT.

The CDR3 region is CASSLGGTPEVAFF. As DNA, the CDR3 is TGTGCCAGCAGCTTAGGGGGGACTCCGGAGGTAGCTTTCTTT. The chain combines TRBV11-2 with TRBJ1-1; D may be TRBD1 (5 bases). The ends were cut back, 1 base at V and 10 bases at J, with 16 bases in the middle. Germline assignment: CDR1 SGHAT and CDR2 FQNNGV. The CDR3 sequence is 14 residues long.

The chain combines TRBV27 with TRBJ2-1; 12 nucleotides agree with TRBD2. The germline V gene encodes CDR1 MNHEY and CDR2 SMNVEV (reference sequence). The length of the CDR3 is 15 residues. The trim removed 5 bases at V and 8 bases at J, leaving 7 bases unmatched. CDR3 region: CASSATSGGGDEQFF. DNA for the CDR3: TGTGCCAGCAGTGCGACTAGCGGGGGTGGCGATGAGCAGTTCTTC.

The chain carries TRBV7-2 and TRBJ1-6, with 9 bases aligning to TRBD1. V shed 5 bases, J shed 5 bases, and the junction held 4 bases outside the gene matches. This CDR3 has 15 residues. The germline gives CDR1 SGHTA, CDR2 FQGNSA. The CDR3, as DNA: TGTGCCAGCAGCCTGCGGACAGGGGATAATTCACCCCTCCACTTT. The encoded protein is CASSLRTGDNSPLHF.

The V call is TRBV29-1, the J call TRBJ2-1; 9 bases align to TRBD1. CDR1 is SQVTM and CDR2 is ANQGSEA in the germline V gene. The CDR3 contains 14 residues. With V trimmed by 3 bases and J by 6 bases, 6 bases remained unmatched. The CDR3 here is CSVDPDRGPNEQFF. In DNA form, the CDR3 reads TGCAGCGTTGATCCGGACAGGGGACCCAATGAGCAGTTCTTC.

The table lists this clone with a count of one. The chain links TRBV5-4 to TRBJ1-2; TRBD1 is a possible D gene (5 bases). V lost 4 bases to trimming and J lost 7 bases, with 14 bases between them. Germline V gene data show CDR1 as SGHNT and CDR2 as YYREEE (reference sequence). The CDR3 is 13 amino acids. CDR3 loop: CASSPDRDFGYTF. DNA of the CDR3: TGTGCCAGCAGCCCCGACAGAGACTTTGGCTACACCTTC.

This clone is a singleton in its sample. The J gene is TRBJ2-1, the V gene TRBV27; 9 bases line up with TRBD2. The junction had 3 bases not matched to a gene; V was cut back by 3 bases and J by 9 bases. Germline loops: CDR1 MNHEY, CDR2 SMNVEV (reference sequence). The CDR3 extends over 13 amino acids. DNA for the CDR3: TGTGCCAGCAGTTTGGTAGCGGGAGTTGAGCAGTTCTTC. Translating it yields CASSLVAGVEQFF.

This chain joins TRBV2 and TRBJ1-3; D gene unclear. The germline V gene has CDR1 SNHLY and CDR2 FYNNEI. Trimming stripped 8 bases from V and 0 bases from J, with 11 bases between. CDR3 size: 14 residues. The CDR3 DNA is TGTGCCAGCGGAAACACCTCCTCTGGAAACACCATATATTTT. Translated, it gives CASGNTSSGNTIYF.

The chain joins TRBV6-6 to TRBJ1-1; TRBD1 matches 7 bases. This CDR3 has 14 amino acids. J lost 8 bases, V lost 5 bases, and 11 bases had no gene match. Germline V CDR1 and CDR2: MNHNY, SVGAGI (reference sequence). The CDR3 reads CASSPNDRASEAFF. CDR3 nucleotides: TGTGCCAGCAGTCCTAACGACAGGGCGTCCGAAGCTTTCTTT.

This chain links TRBV5-1 with TRBJ2-1, with a possible D match to TRBD1 (6 bases). Germline V gene sequence: CDR1 SGHRS, CDR2 YFSETQ. V shed 4 bases and J shed 7 bases, with 15 bases lying between them. The CDR3 runs to 14 residues. The CDR3 reads CASSPTGYGNEQFF. DNA for the CDR3: TGCGCCAGCAGCCCAACAGGGTATGGTAATGAGCAGTTCTTC.

The chain employs TRBV2 and TRBJ1-2, with a weak D call TRBD1 (6 bases). CDR3 length equals 17 residues. Trimming shortened V by 5 bases and J by 4 bases, and 23 bases separated the two germline ends. Germline V CDR1 and CDR2: SNHLY, FYNNEI. CDR3 region: CASSTQKGGQSGYGYTF. The CDR3 DNA follows: TGTGCCAGCAGTACCCAAAAGGGGGGACAATCGGGCTATGGCTACACCTTC.